The 16 T cell receptor beta chains below come from one sample, sequenced in a study of T cell responses to AZD1222 COVID-19 vaccine. Produced via immunoSEQ multiplex PCR; TCRdb's table is partial and in-frame only. The table records more than 95,000 clones, roughly 92% of them present only once. Here the sequenced sample was peripheral blood, taken on day 0 of AZD1222 vaccination. Receptor source: an adult in good health.

Here the CDR3 DNA reads TGTGCCAGCGGACAGGGAGTGGGCAATCAGCCCCAGCATTTT. Its protein product is CASGQGVGNQPQHF. The gene calls are TRBV6-5 and TRBJ1-5, with 8 positions matching TRBD1. The CDR3 consists of 14 residues. V trimming: 8 bases; J trimming: 2 bases; junction bases outside the gene matches: 5. Germline V CDR1 and CDR2: MNHEY, SVGAGI.

V usage is TRBV7-9 and J usage is TRBJ2-4, with TRBD1 identical over 9 bases. Trimming took 5 bases from V and 1 from J; bases not matched to a gene: 6. Germline-derived CDR1 and CDR2 are SEHNR and FQNEAQ (reference sequence). The CDR3 totals 16 residues. For the CDR3, the DNA is TGTGCCAGCAGCGTACAGGGGGCTTGGGCCAAAAACATTCAGTACTTC. It yields the protein CASSVQGAWAKNIQYF. Complete variable domain (other parts from reference TRBV7-9 and TRBJ2-4): DTGVSQNPRHKITKRGQNVTFRCDPISEHNRLYWYRQTLGQGPEFLTYFQNEAQLEKSRLLSDRFSAERPKGSFSTLEIQRTEQGDSAMYLCASSVQGAWAKNIQYFGAGTRLSVL.

This clone came up once. The rearrangement links TRBV7-2 to TRBJ1-1; D perhaps matches TRBD1 (6 bases). Per germline, CDR1 SGHTA and CDR2 FQGNSA. This CDR3 is built from 13 residues. With 4 bases removed from V and 5 bases from J, the gap between germline ends came to 11 bases. CDR3 in amino acids: CASSSQGRTEAFF. CDR3 bases: TGTGCCAGCAGCTCCCAGGGGCGAACTGAAGCTTTCTTT. Using reference TRBV7-2 and TRBJ1-1 for the parts outside the CDR3, the full variable domain is GAGVSQSPSNKVTEKGKDVELRCDPISGHTALYWYRQSLGQGLEFLIYFQGNSAPDKSGLPSDRFSAERTGGSVSTLTIQRTQQEDSAVYLCASSSQGRTEAFFGQGTRLTVV.

The chain uses TRBV4-3 and TRBJ2-7; TRBD1 might be the D (6 bases). The germline gives CDR1 LGHNA, CDR2 YSLEER. CDR3 length equals 13 residues. V was pared by 4 bases and J by 1 base, with 8 bases between. CDR3 sequence reads: CASSLGQSYEQYF. Here the CDR3 DNA reads TGCGCCAGCAGCCTTGGACAGTCCTACGAGCAGTACTTC.

The gene calls are TRBV29-1 and TRBJ2-7; 8 nucleotides line up with TRBD2. The CDR3 contains 11 residues. V was clipped by 4 bases and J by 12 bases; unmatched bases: 8. Germline V gene sequence: CDR1 SQVTM, CDR2 ANQGSEA. The CDR3 here is CSVVYAGGWYF. Written as DNA, the CDR3 is TGCAGCGTTGTATATGCGGGGGGCTGGTACTTC.

V is TRBV4-1 and J is TRBJ2-2, with D maybe TRBD2 (5 bases). Germline assignment: CDR1 MGHRA and CDR2 YSYEKL. This CDR3 spans 15 amino acids. The V and J ends lost 6 bases and 5 bases respectively, with 16 bases between them. The CDR3 DNA reads as TGCGCCAGCAGGGAGGAACATCGGACGACCGGGGAGCTGTTTTTT. Its translation is CASREEHRTTGELFF.

The CDR3 nucleotides read TGTGCCAGCAGTTACGAAGGTTTACGGTCACCCCTCCACTTT. Translating it yields CASSYEGLRSPLHF. The chain joins TRBV6-6 to TRBJ1-6; D call uncertain. V gave up 2 bases and J gave up 10 bases, with 12 bases separating them. CDR1 is MNHNY and CDR2 is SVGAGI in the germline V gene (reference sequence). The CDR3 has 14 amino acids.

The CDR3 DNA sequence: TGTGCCAGCAGCGTCGGGGATGAGCAGTTCTTC. Translating it yields CASSVGDEQFF. V and J are TRBV11-1 and TRBJ2-1, with TRBD2 as a possible D gene (5 bases). The CDR3 consists of 11 residues. Germline V CDR1 and CDR2: SGHAT, FQDESV (reference sequence). Between the trimmed V and J ends, which lost 5 bases and 8 bases, there was a span of 7 bases.

This clone was seen a single time. The chain links TRBV7-3 to TRBJ2-1, with a weak D call TRBD2 (5 bases). This CDR3 is built from 14 residues. Germline assignment: CDR1 SGHTA and CDR2 FQGTGA. Trimming removed 3 bases from V and 5 bases from J, with 11 bases in between. CDR3 amino acids: CASSFTNGDNEQFF. Here the CDR3 DNA reads TGTGCCAGCAGCTTTACGAACGGGGACAATGAGCAGTTCTTC.

J is TRBJ2-5 and V is TRBV18; 9 nucleotides match TRBD2. J was trimmed by 1 base and V by 6 bases; bases with no gene match: 3. From germline, CDR1 is KGHSH and CDR2 LQKENI. CDR3 length: 14 amino acids. Here the CDR3 DNA reads TGTGCCAGCTCGCCGGGACTAGCCCAAGAGACCCAGTACTTC. This codes for CASSPGLAQETQYF.

The chain couples TRBV28 to TRBJ2-7, with 7 bases fitting TRBD2. This CDR3 is 18 amino acids long. CDR1 and CDR2 from the germline V gene are MDHEN and SYDVKM. Trimming removed 6 bases from V and 0 bases from J; junction bases left unmatched: 17. CDR3 sequence (DNA): TGTGCCAGCAGAAGGACTAGGGTCTTCCAAGTGGGCTCCTACGAGCAGTACTTC. Translated, it gives CASRRTRVFQVGSYEQYF.

V usage is TRBV7-3 and J usage is TRBJ1-1; possible D gene TRBD1, 5 bases. The CDR3 extends over 13 amino acids. CDR1 is SGHTA and CDR2 is FQGTGA in the germline V gene. The V end was cut by 5 bases, the J end by 1 base, with 8 bases between. The CDR3 loop is CASSERGNTEAFF. Here the CDR3 DNA reads TGTGCCAGCAGCGAAAGGGGGAACACTGAAGCTTTCTTT.

This chain uses TRBV27 with TRBJ2-1; the match to TRBD2 covers 15 bases. Germline CDR1 and CDR2: MNHEY and SMNVEV (reference sequence). Unmatched junction bases numbered 3, after V lost 5 bases and J lost 7 bases. The CDR3 consists of 15 residues. DNA of the CDR3: TGTGCCAGCAGTGATGGGACTAGCGGGAGGAATGAGCAGTTCTTC. Translation: CASSDGTSGRNEQFF.

The chain's CDR3 is CASKTKRGGTEAFF. DNA for the CDR3: TGCGCCAGTAAAACCAAACGGGGAGGCACTGAAGCTTTCTTT. The rearrangement joins TRBV5-1 to TRBJ1-1; D uncertain. The CDR3 is made up of 14 amino acids. Germline lookup yields CDR1 SGHRS and CDR2 YFSETQ. V was clipped by 8 bases and J by 4 bases, with 18 bases between them.

This chain links TRBV24-1 with TRBJ1-5, with unresolved D. Trimming took 3 bases from V and 6 from J, leaving 14 bases between them. From germline, CDR1 is KGHDR and CDR2 SFDVKD. The CDR3 sequence is 15 residues long. The CDR3 DNA sequence: TGTGCCACCAGTGATGGTTCATGGGTGGGTCAGCCCCAGCATTTT. Amino acid sequence: CATSDGSWVGQPQHF.

V gene TRBV11-1 combines with J gene TRBJ2-7, with D possibly TRBD2 on 5 matching bases. The V gene lost 5 bases and the J gene lost 5 bases, with 10 bases spanning the gap. Germline CDR1 SGHAT, CDR2 FQDESV (reference sequence). CDR3 length: 12 amino acids. CDR3 sequence reads: CASSALGDEQYF. CDR3 bases: TGTGCCAGCAGCGCCCTCGGGGACGAGCAGTACTTC.